This T cell receptor beta chain was profiled in a study of cytomegalovirus exposure and HLA in healthy donors. Worth noting for this clone: Antigen specificity is unknown.

Study-wide findings and caveats: Many donors carried some public TCRs, although rarity characterized most TCR sequences. Among the CMV-associated chains, a few were confirmed in vitro as specific for CMV antigens. Later, an analysis found that TCR clusters from the first cohort tended to co-occur in the roughly 120 validation repertoires.

Germline trimming cut 5 bases from V and 3 bases from J; bases unmatched to any gene: 2. The CDR3 sequence is 14 residues long. Germline V gene data show CDR1 as SGHRS and CDR2 as YFSETQ. Method: immunoSEQ multiplex PCR; TCRdb's copy keeps in-frame clones and lacks some. The table lists under 150,000 clones, just over 85% of them singletons. Among the approximately 130 subjects of the validation cohort, separate from the approximately 700-subject first cohort, were the donors. The sample comprised PBMCs. This TCR derives from a woman under 30 in good health and CMV-seropositive. The genes are TRBV5-1 and TRBJ2-1; 10 nucleotides align to TRBD2. The CDR3 here is CASRLAGDYNEQFF. In nucleotides, the CDR3 is TGCGCCAGCAGGCTAGCGGGAGACTACAATGAGCAGTTCTTC.